The present entry profiles one T cell receptor (beta chain) with its context. Its antigen target is currently unknown. Base qualities are missing; no much larger clone stands one base away. The data were obtained in a study of blood T cell repertoires in COVID-19 (dated by TCRdb to 2020 to 2022). Background on the whole study: Collaborator samples came from the United States, Italy and Spain and covered acute and convalescent phases of COVID-19. Where available, HLA class I and class II types were taken from metadata supplied by the sample provider and were not determined by assay-based typing. Samples came from the ongoing ImmuneRACE study (first 160 participants) plus 1,254 subjects from 6 global collaborators. The repertoires were made available in a free public database intended to serve as a resource for research on the immune response to SARS-CoV-2. Subjects who had been exposed to COVID-19, were actively infected with it, or had recovered from it provided the deeply sampled blood TCRbeta repertoires that made up the dataset. The sample metadata nearly always contained a de-identified subject ID, COVID-19 status, age in years and sex. The material from the prospective study consisted of cDNA or gDNA derived from T cells, B-cell-depleted T cells, or PBMCs. Overall study outcomes, separate from this receptor: The quantity of clinical and demographic metadata differed by source and by participant and was supplied without curation.

The immunoSEQ Assay, a bias-controlled multiplex PCR, was used to amplify TCRbeta CDR3 regions from genomic DNA. Per the source publication's procedure: Nucleated cell counts per sample were estimated from amplification of reference gene primers within the assay. To quantify the absolute abundance of each unique TCRbeta CDR3 rearrangement, sequence reads were collapsed and filtered. Productive Simpson clonality was computed per sample as the square root of Simpson's diversity index over productive rearrangements. TCRdb retrieved this table from immuneACCESS and kept in-frame rearrangements only. Not all clones are present; in checked studies, unresolved V genes account for under half, and no reason is known for the remainder. V and J calls and clone size are as listed in that table; D and trimming were resolved from the DNA. Present in this sample are 100,000 or so clones, around 92% of which were seen just once. The ten largest clones add up to around 6% of the sample.

V trim: 3 bases; J trim: 6 bases; unmatched bases: 5. From a lookup of the germline V gene, CDR1 and CDR2 are KGHSH and LQKENI. Inclusive of the bounding cysteine and phenylalanine, the CDR3 is 14 residues long. Left in the record is the CDR3 DNA by itself, 42 bases read in frame from the first base. The collaborating institutions used their own protocols to collect whole blood in K2EDTA tubes. For TCRbeta analysis, collaborator samples were shipped as frozen whole blood, as isolated PBMCs, or as DNA extracted from either sample type. The rearrangement combines TRBV18 with TRBJ1-1; 9 junctional bases match TRBD1. The sample consisted of peripheral blood. The TCR originated in a man in his forties or fifties with active COVID-19. The CDR3 reads as follows: CASSPGQGRAEAFF. DNA sequence: TGTGCCAGCTCACCGGGACAGGGAAGAGCTGAAGCTTTCTTT. Reference TRBV18 and TRBJ1-1 genes cover what lies past the CDR3, so the full variable domain is NAGVMQNPRHLVRRRGQEARLRCSPMKGHSHVYWYRQLPEEGLKFMVYLQKENIIDESGMPKERFSAEFPKEGPSILRIQQVVRGDSAAYFCASSPGQGRAEAFFGQGTRLTVV.